This T cell receptor beta chain was sequenced in a study of control samples from healthy donors and cancer patients. Trimming took 0 bases from V and 1 from J, leaving 5 bases between them. CDR1 and CDR2 (germline): GTSNPN, SVGIG (reference sequence). CDR3 length: 13 residues. TCRdb's table, derived via immunoSEQ multiplex PCR, lists solely in-frame clones and lacks some. The sample lists about 51,000 clones, about 80% seen once, with over 9% in the top ten. The TCR was taken from a man in his 70s in good health. The sequenced sample was blood. The chain recombines TRBV30 with TRBJ2-3, with D unclear. In nucleotides, the CDR3 is TGTGCCTGGAGTGTAGGCGGCACAGATACGCAGTATTTT. Translation gives CAWSVGGTDTQYF.